Described below is a single T cell receptor beta chain sequence and its context. This clone has only one observation. Its antigen is currently not known. Base qualities were left out, and no much larger clone turns up one base away. This entry comes from a study of shared T cell receptors in the human thymus (dated by TCRdb to the early 2020s). In terms of the full investigation: The study examined how the human thymus generates shared, self-reactive T-cell receptor alpha chains.

Library construction relied on the immunoSEQ multiplex PCR assay. The source is immuneACCESS, and TCRdb retained only in-frame sequences with V and J called. Part of the clones is not carried over; for the studies checked, unresolved V genes explain less than half of this, and the remainder is unexplained. This sample is represented by hundreds of thousands of clones; roughly 90% of them were singletons. Of the sample, approximately 0.011% is held by the ten largest clones. The germline V gene encodes CDR1 MGHRA and CDR2 YSYEKL. At the junction V is shortened by 0 bases and J by 5 bases, with 11 bases in between. Measured from the cysteine to the phenylalanine, the CDR3 is 15 residues long. Only CDR3 DNA is held: 45 bases, read in frame from base 1. The same data also went into a second study, on human thymus T cells. The other study reports the following: Immunologically healthy infants undergoing open corrective cardiac surgery for congenital heart defects in Finland were used as donors. Thymus tissue was collected as surgical resects that were removed during corrective cardiac surgery. Both the thymic and the peripheral blood repertoires appeared to show biased V and J gene segment usage. The related research found that thymic TCR repertoires overlapped highly between unrelated individuals. The study described the TCR alpha and beta repertoires in under ten infant thymus samples and a few matching peripheral blood samples. The infant donors were about 7 to 244 days old, and the cohort included six males and a couple of females. Thymocytes were released mechanically from tissue and stored at -70 °C as pellets of roughly 9.5-32 million cells. A QIAsymphony instrument was used to extract genomic DNA from the frozen cell pellets. TCRB and TCRAD loci were amplified from a standardized quantity of quality-controlled genomic DNA using the immunoSEQ multiplex PCR assay. Amplicons spanned the V(D)J region at a length sufficient to cover the CDR3 and identify V and J genes. Amplicon sequencing was performed on an Illumina platform through the commercial immunoSEQ service. Primer bias and sequencing errors were corrected as previously described, and TCRAD and TCRB were defined on the basis of the IMGT database. Analysis of the repertoires was done with immunoSEQ Analyzer 3.0 and VDJTools and included basic statistics, V/J segment usage, diversity estimates, rarefaction and pairwise overlap. Diversity was estimated with Chao1, ChaoE, Efron-Thisted, Shannon and inverse Simpson indices, and also on datasets down-sampled to the smallest sample. Repertoire overlap used strict matching of CDR3 nucleotide sequence, V gene and J gene, with Jaccard-based multidimensional scaling clustering. On average, thymus samples gave 800,000 or so unique TCRB clonotypes, whereas blood samples gave about 84,000.

The sequenced material came from thymocytes. The rearranged segments are TRBV4-1 and TRBJ1-5; D gene: possibly TRBD1, on 5 matching bases. This receptor was identified in a boy under three years old with a congenital heart defect. Donor details come from another sample of the same person, matched by shared clones. Here the CDR3 is given as CASSQEAGKHQPQHF. The nucleotide sequence is TGCGCCAGCAGCCAAGAAGCAGGGAAACATCAGCCCCAGCATTTT.